This T cell receptor (beta chain) originates from a study of neoadjuvant anti-PD-1 for oral cavity cancer. Study-wide results and caveats: Each response group had just a few patients in TCR analyses. Treg/Th17 ratio rose with pretreatment blood and fell with post-treatment tumor TCRbeta clonality.

Most PBMC samples had 480 ng input DNA in six replicates. This table comes from immunoSEQ multiplex PCR, and its TCRdb copy is limited to in-frame clones, with some not included. The data contain roughly 14,000 clones, about 71% of them singletons. The CDR3 is made up of 14 amino acids. V lost 3 bases and J 2 bases, leaving 11 bases between the germline ends. Per the germline V gene, CDR1 is SGHVS and CDR2 is FQNEAQ. Of note for this clone: Its antigen is unknown.

PBMCs were not maintained or expanded in culture before analysis. The source of this sequence is a person aged 35-80 years with oral cavity squamous cell carcinoma. Here the sequenced sample was PBMCs, taken before nivolumab (anti-PD-1) treatment. The J gene is TRBJ2-7, the V gene TRBV7-8; tentatively, D is TRBD1 (6 bases). The CDR3 spells CASSLGDTAYEQYF. The DNA of the CDR3 is TGTGCCAGCAGCTTGGGGGACACTGCCTACGAGCAGTACTTC. Together with reference TRBV7-8 and TRBJ2-7, the CDR3 gives the full variable domain: GAGVSQSPRYKVAKRGQDVALRCDPISGHVSLFWYQQALGQGPEFLTYFQNEAQLDKSGLPSDRFFAERPEGSVSTLKIQRTQQEDSAVYLCASSLGDTAYEQYFGPGTRLTVT.